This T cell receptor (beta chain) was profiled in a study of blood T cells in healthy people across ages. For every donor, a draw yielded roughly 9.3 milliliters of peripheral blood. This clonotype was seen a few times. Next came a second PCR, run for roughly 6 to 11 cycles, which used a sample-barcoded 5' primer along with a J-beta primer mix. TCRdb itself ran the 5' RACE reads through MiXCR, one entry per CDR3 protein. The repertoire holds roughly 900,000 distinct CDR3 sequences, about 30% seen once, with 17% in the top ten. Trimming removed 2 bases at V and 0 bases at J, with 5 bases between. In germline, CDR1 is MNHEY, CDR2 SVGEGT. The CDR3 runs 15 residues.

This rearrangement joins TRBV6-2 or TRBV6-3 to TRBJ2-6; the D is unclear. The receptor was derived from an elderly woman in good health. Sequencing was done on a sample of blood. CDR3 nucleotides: TGTGCCAGCAGTTACGTGGTCTCTGGGGCCAACGTCCTGACTTTC. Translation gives CASSYVVSGANVLTF.